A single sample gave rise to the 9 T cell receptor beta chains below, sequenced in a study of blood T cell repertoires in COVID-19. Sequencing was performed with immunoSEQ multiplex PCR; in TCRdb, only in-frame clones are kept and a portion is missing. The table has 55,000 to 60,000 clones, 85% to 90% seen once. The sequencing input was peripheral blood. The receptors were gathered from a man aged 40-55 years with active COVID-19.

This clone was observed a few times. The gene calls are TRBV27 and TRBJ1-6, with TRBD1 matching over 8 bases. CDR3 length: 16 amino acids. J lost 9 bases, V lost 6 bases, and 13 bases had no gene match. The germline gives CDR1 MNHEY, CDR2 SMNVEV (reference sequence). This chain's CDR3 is CASRAGTGRLPSPLHF. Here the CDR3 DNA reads TGTGCCAGCAGAGCTGGGACAGGCCGACTACCTTCACCCCTCCACTTT.

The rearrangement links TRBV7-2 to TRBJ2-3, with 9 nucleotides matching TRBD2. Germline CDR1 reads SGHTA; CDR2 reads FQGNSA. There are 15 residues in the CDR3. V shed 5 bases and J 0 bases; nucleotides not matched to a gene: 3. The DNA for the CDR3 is TGTGCCAGCAGCCCGGGACTAGCAAGCACAGATACGCAGTATTTT. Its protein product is CASSPGLASTDTQYF.

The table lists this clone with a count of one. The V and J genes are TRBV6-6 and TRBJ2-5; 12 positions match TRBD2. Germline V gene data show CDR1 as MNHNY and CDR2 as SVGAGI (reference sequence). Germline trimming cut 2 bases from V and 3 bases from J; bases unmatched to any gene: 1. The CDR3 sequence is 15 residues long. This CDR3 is CASSYLAGGKETQYF. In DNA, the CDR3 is TGTGCCAGCAGTTACCTAGCGGGAGGGAAAGAGACCCAGTACTTC.

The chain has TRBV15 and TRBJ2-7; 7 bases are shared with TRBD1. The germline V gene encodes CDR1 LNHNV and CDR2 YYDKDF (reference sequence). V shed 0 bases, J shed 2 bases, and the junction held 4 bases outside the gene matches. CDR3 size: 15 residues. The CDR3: CATSREITGAYEQYF. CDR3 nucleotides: TGTGCCACCAGCAGAGAAATTACAGGGGCCTACGAGCAGTACTTC. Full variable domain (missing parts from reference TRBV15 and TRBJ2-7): DAMVIQNPRYQVTQFGKPVTLSCSQTLNHNVMYWYQQKSSQAPKLLFHYYDKDFNNEADTPDNFQSRRPNTSFCFLDIRSPGLGDTAMYLCATSREITGAYEQYFGPGTRLTVT.

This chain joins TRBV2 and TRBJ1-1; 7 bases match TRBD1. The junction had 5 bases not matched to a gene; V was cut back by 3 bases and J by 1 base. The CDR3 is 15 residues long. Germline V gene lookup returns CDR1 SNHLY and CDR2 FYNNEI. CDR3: CASSDGRGPNTEAFF. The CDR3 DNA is TGTGCCAGCAGTGACGGGAGGGGGCCGAACACTGAAGCTTTCTTT. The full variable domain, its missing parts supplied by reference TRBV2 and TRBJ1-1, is EPEVTQTPSHQVTQMGQEVILRCVPISNHLYFYWYRQILGQKVEFLVSFYNNEISEKSEIFDDQFSVERPDGSNFTLKIRSTKLEDSAMYFCASSDGRGPNTEAFFGQGTRLTVV.

The CDR3 nucleotides are TGTGCCAGCAGTGAACCGAGCGGGGTAGCGGCCTCCTACGAGCAGTACTTC. Protein product: CASSEPSGVAASYEQYF. The J gene is TRBJ2-7, the V gene TRBV2, with 7 bases that match TRBD2. The CDR3 has 17 amino acids. CDR1 is SNHLY, CDR2 FYNNEI, per germline. V shed 2 bases, J shed 0 bases, and the junction held 10 bases outside the gene matches.

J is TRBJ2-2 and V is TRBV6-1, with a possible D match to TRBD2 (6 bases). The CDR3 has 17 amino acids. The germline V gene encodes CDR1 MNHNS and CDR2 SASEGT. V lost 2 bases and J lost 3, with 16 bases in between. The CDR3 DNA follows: TGTGCCAGCAGTGAATGGTTCGGGGGTTCGGACACCGGGGAGCTGTTTTTT. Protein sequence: CASSEWFGGSDTGELFF.

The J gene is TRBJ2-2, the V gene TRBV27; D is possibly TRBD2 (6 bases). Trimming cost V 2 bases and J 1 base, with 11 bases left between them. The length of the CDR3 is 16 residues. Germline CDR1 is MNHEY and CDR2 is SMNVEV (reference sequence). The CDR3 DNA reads TGTGCCAGCAGTTTACGGTCGGGAGTGAACACCGGGGAGCTGTTTTTT. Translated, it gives CASSLRSGVNTGELFF.

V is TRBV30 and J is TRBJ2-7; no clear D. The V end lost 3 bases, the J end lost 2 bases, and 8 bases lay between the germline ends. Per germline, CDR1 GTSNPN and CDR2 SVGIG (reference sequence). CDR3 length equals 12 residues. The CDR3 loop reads CAWSATAYEQYF. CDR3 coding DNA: TGTGCCTGGAGCGCTACAGCCTACGAGCAGTACTTC.